At least ten counts were recorded for the clone carrying this T cell receptor (beta chain). Its antigen is unknown. V was shortened by 5 bases and J by 0 bases, with 14 bases between the two germline ends. Germline CDR1 is SGHTA and CDR2 is FQGNSA. This CDR3 has 16 residues. TCRdb re-called the 5' RACE reads with MiXCR, one entry per CDR3 protein. The repertoire includes fewer than 400,000 distinct CDR3 sequences, about 20% of them detected once, and around 17% sits in the top ten. This specimen belongs to a study of CD8 T cells in ankylosing spondylitis. Study-level findings and limits: According to the report, clones linked to the disease were significantly enriched in matched synovial fluid samples taken from ankylosing spondylitis patients. There was a TCR beta motif, made of fewer than 10 highly homologous variants, that appeared characteristic of ankylosing spondylitis blood.

The genes are TRBV7-2 and TRBJ1-3, with D tentatively TRBD1 (5 bases). The TCR comes from a male donor with ankylosing spondylitis. Sequencing was performed on blood, either unsorted or a sorted T cell fraction (not recorded which). The DNA of the CDR3 is TGTGCCAGCAGCCTTAGATGGGGGAGCTCTGGAAACACCATATATTTT. This encodes CASSLRWGSSGNTIYF.